The TCR beta chain described here comes from a study of Ad26.COV2.S vaccination and SARS-CoV-2 variants. Overall study context: Administration of Ad26.COV2.S was intramuscular, either once or twice 56 days apart. General study findings and limits: Whether participants received vaccine or placebo, their non-spike TCR breadth was similar.

On this clone itself: Its antigen remains unidentified.

Sequencing was performed with immunoSEQ multiplex PCR; in TCRdb, only in-frame clones are kept and a portion is missing. This table holds 300,000 to 400,000 clones, about nine tenths found once. Treatment defined: about 20 received Ad26.COV2.S at low or high dose, single or two shots; about 5 received placebo; per-sample allocation not given. Sampling occurred on day 63 after the first vaccine or placebo injection. Donation came from an adult in Boston who was aged 18-55 years. The V gene's germline CDR1 is SQVTM and CDR2 ANQGSEA. The CDR3 extends over 14 amino acids. V lost 4 bases to trimming and J lost 6 bases; unmatched junction nucleotides: 10.

Sequences were derived from peripheral blood, sampled in a trial of Ad26.COV2.S vaccine versus placebo. The rearrangement joins TRBV29-1 to TRBJ1-1; 8 bases align to TRBD1. The receptor comes from a person between 18 and 65 years old who received the Ad26.COV2.S COVID-19 vaccine or a placebo. CDR3 sequence: CSVVLVQGASEAFF. CDR3 coding DNA: TGCAGCGTTGTTTTGGTGCAGGGGGCCTCTGAAGCTTTCTTT.